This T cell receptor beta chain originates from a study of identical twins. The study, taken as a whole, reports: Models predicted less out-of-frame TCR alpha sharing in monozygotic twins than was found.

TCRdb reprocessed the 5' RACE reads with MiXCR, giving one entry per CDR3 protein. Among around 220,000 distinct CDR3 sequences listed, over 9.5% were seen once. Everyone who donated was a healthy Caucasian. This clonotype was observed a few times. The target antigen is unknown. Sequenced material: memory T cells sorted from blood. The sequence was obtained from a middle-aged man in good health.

The CDR3 loop reads CASSLRVSGRFSGTGELFF. CDR3 coding DNA: TGTGCCAGCAGCCTCCGGGTTAGCGGGAGGTTTTCGGGCACCGGGGAGCTGTTTTTT. The chain has TRBV11-2 and TRBJ2-2; 10 bases are a match to TRBD2. CDR3 length: 19 residues. V was clipped by 5 bases and J by 4 bases; unmatched bases: 16. From germline, CDR1 is SGHAT and CDR2 FQNNGV.